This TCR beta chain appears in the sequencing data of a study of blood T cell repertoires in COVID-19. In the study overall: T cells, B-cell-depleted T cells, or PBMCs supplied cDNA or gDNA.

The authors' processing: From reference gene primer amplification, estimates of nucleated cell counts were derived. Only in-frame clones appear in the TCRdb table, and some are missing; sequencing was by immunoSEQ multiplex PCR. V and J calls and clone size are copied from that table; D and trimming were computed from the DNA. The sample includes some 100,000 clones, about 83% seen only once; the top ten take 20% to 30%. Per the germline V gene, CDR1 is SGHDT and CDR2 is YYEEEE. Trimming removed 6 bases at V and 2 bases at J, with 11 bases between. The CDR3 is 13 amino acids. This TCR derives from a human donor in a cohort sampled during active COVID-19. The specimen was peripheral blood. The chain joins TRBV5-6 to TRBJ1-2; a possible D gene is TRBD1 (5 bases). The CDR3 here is CASNTGLNYGYTF. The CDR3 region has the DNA TGTGCCAGCAATACGGGACTAAACTATGGCTACACCTTC. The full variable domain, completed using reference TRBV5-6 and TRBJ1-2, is DAGVTQSPTHLIKTRGQQVTLRCSPKSGHDTVSWYQQALGQGPQFIFQYYEEEERQRGNFPDRFSGHQFPNYSSELNVNALLLGDSALYLCASNTGLNYGYTFGSGTRLTVV.